A selection of T cell receptor beta chains follows, all from one sample in a study of cytomegalovirus exposure and HLA in healthy donors. Using immunoSEQ multiplex PCR, the repertoire was profiled, and TCRdb retains in-frame clones only, with some absent. The sample lists under 100,000 clones, roughly 95% occurring once. The sample comprised PBMCs. The receptors shown here come from a woman under 30 in good health and CMV-seronegative. CDR3s include the opening cysteine and the closing phenylalanine or tryptophan. The D gene is left open where the match is weak. Only part of the rows carry a size: once, few, many, or a class if the clone is expanded.

j_call v_call d_call clone_size cdr3_nt cdr3_aa
TRBJ2-7 TRBV2 TRBD2 once TGTGCCAGCAGCCCAACGGGGCGGGAGGACTACGAGCAGTACTTC CASSPTGREDYEQYF
TRBJ1-1 TRBV5-1 - once TGCGCCAGCAGAATCCAGTGGACTGAAGCTTTCTTT CASRIQWTEAFF
TRBJ1-5 TRBV7-2 - - TGTGCCAGCAGCTTAAGGGGGAAGCCCCAGCATTTT CASSLRGKPQHF
TRBJ1-1 TRBV28 - - TGTGCCAGCAGCAGTGTGATGAACACTGAAGCTTTCTTT CASSSVMNTEAFF
TRBJ2-7 TRBV27 TRBD2 - TGTGCCAGCAGGTTATCCGGACTAGCCCCCTACGAGCAGTACTTC CASRLSGLAPYEQYF
TRBJ2-5 TRBV4-3 TRBD1 - TGCGCCAGCAGCCAAAGGGCAGGGGGCGGTTGGGACCAAGAGACCCAGTACTTC CASSQRAGGGWDQETQYF
TRBJ2-1 TRBV7-2 TRBD2 - TGTGCCAGCAGCTTAGAGGCACTAGCGGGATATGGTGAGCAGTTCTTC CASSLEALAGYGEQFF
TRBJ2-1 TRBV28 TRBD2 - TGTGCCAGCAGTACCCTAGCGGGAGATCCCAATGAGCAGTTCTTC CASSTLAGDPNEQFF
TRBJ2-6 TRBV7-9 - - TGTGCCAGCAGCCTCGGGTCCTCTGGGGCCAACGTCCTGACTTTC CASSLGSSGANVLTF
TRBJ2-1 TRBV25-1 TRBD2 once TGTGCCAGCAGTGAATTTGGTAGCGGGGGGGCTTTAAATGAGCAGTTCTTC CASSEFGSGGALNEQFF
TRBJ1-3 TRBV12-5 - once TGTGCTAGCGACCACCCAGCGTCGAGAAACACCATATATTTT CASDHPASRNTIYF
TRBJ2-7 TRBV6-5 - once TGTGCCAGCAGTTACGTTGTCGGCTACGAGCAGTACTTC CASSYVVGYEQYF
TRBJ2-1 TRBV18 TRBD1 - TGTGCCAGCTCACCAAGACAGGGCGATGAGCAGTTCTTC CASSPRQGDEQFF
TRBJ2-2 TRBV29-1 - - TGCAGCGTCCTCCAACTAAACACCGGGGAGCTGTTTTTT CSVLQLNTGELFF
TRBJ2-5 TRBV13 TRBD2 - TGTGCCAGCAGTGAGCGGGGGGGCCGGGGAGAGACCCAGTACTTC CASSERGGRGETQYF
TRBJ2-7 TRBV6-6 TRBD1 - TGTGCCAGCAGTTACTCTAACAGGGGAAACGAGCAGTACTTC CASSYSNRGNEQYF
TRBJ2-1 TRBV6-5 - - TGTGCCAGCAGTTACATAGGCGGATTTCGGCGCAATGAGCAGTTCTTC CASSYIGGFRRNEQFF
TRBJ1-1 TRBV6-5 - - TGTGCCAGCAACCGGGGGACTGAAGCTTTCTTT CASNRGTEAFF
TRBJ1-1 TRBV6-5 - - TGTGCCAGCAGTTACCAGGGCAGGTGGGGCACTGAAGCTTTCTTT CASSYQGRWGTEAFF
TRBJ2-7 TRBV15 TRBD2 few TGTGCCACCAGCAGAGGTCTGGGTGGTAGCGGGAGCTCCTACGAGCAGTACTTC CATSRGLGGSGSSYEQYF
TRBJ1-5 TRBV11-3 - - TGTGCCAGCAGCTTAGCACAGGGAAGGGATCAGCCCCAGCATTTT CASSLAQGRDQPQHF
TRBJ1-3 TRBV4-1 TRBD1 - TGCGCCAGCAGACGACAGGGTACAAGGGACACCATATATTTT CASRRQGTRDTIYF
TRBJ2-3 TRBV13 - - TGTGCCAGCAGCTCCCCGGGTAGCACTAGCACAGATACGCAGTATTTT CASSSPGSTSTDTQYF
TRBJ1-1 TRBV19 TRBD1 - TGTGCCAGTAGTATGGGACAGGCTATGAACACTGAAGCTTTCTTT CASSMGQAMNTEAFF
TRBJ2-1 TRBV27 TRBD2 once TGTGCCAGCAGTTTTTACATAGCGGGGGGCCCGGGTCATGAGCAGTTCTTC CASSFYIAGGPGHEQFF
TRBJ2-2 TRBV11-3 - - TGTGCCAGCAGCTTAGGGCAGGGATTTAACACCGGGGAGCTGTTTTTT CASSLGQGFNTGELFF
TRBJ1-4 TRBV7-2 - - TGTGCCAGCAGCCCACAGCCACAGGCCGCTAATGAAAAACTGTTTTTT CASSPQPQAANEKLFF
TRBJ2-5 TRBV5-4 TRBD2 - TGTGCCAGCAGCTTCGACATCGGACTAGCGGGGGGGGGTACTCAAGAGACCCAGTACTTC CASSFDIGLAGGGTQETQYF
TRBJ2-2 TRBV4-1 - - TGCGCCAGCAGCCAAGCTCCCGGGAGGAACACCGGGGAGCTGTTTTTT CASSQAPGRNTGELFF
TRBJ2-3 TRBV7-9 - - TGTGCCAGCAGCTTTTCGGAGCGCACAGATACGCAGTATTTT CASSFSERTDTQYF
TRBJ2-1 TRBV7-9 - - TGTGCCAGCAGCGTCCTCAGTAGGGGACTCTACAATGAGCAGTTCTTC CASSVLSRGLYNEQFF
TRBJ1-5 TRBV7-2 - - TGTGCCAGCAGTAGCCGAAGCAATCAGCCCCAGCATTTT CASSSRSNQPQHF
TRBJ1-2 TRBV11-2 TRBD1 - TGTGCCAGCAGCTCGAGCAAAGGACAGGTCGGCTATGGCTACACCTTC CASSSSKGQVGYGYTF
TRBJ2-7 TRBV6-6 TRBD1 - TGTGCCAGCAGCCTGACAGGGGGCGCTTCGGGGCAGTACTTC CASSLTGGASGQYF
TRBJ2-1 TRBV5-1 TRBD2 - TGCGCCAGCAGCTTGCTAGCGGGGGGGAGGGTATGGTACAATGAGCAGTTCTTC CASSLLAGGRVWYNEQFF
TRBJ2-7 TRBV5-1 - - TGCGCCAGCAGCTTGGTGTCCGGGGAAGCCTACGAGCAGTACTTC CASSLVSGEAYEQYF
TRBJ1-4 TRBV5-4 - - TGTGCCAGCAGCCCCGACGGGCGGGGACCTAGGGAAAAACTGTTTTTT CASSPDGRGPREKLFF
TRBJ2-3 TRBV5-1 - once TGCGCCAGCAGCTTGGACAGGGCAGATACGCAGTATTTT CASSLDRADTQYF
TRBJ1-2 TRBV28 - - TGTGCCAGCACAGGGAAATTCTATGGCTACACCTTC CASTGKFYGYTF
TRBJ2-1 TRBV5-4 - - TGTGCCAGCACCACCAGCTACAATGAGCAGTTCTTC CASTTSYNEQFF
TRBJ2-3 TRBV9 - - TGTGCCAGCAACGGAGGGACAGTCACAGATACGCAGTATTTT CASNGGTVTDTQYF
TRBJ1-1 TRBV4-3 - - TGCGCCAGCAGCCAGCACAACACAGGGGAAGCTTTCTTT CASSQHNTGEAFF
TRBJ1-1 TRBV30 - - TGTGCCTGGAGTGTCAGGGGCCTTGAAGCTTTCTTT CAWSVRGLEAFF